The T cell receptor (beta chain) described here comes from a study of T cell responses to AZD1222 COVID-19 vaccine. Produced via immunoSEQ multiplex PCR; TCRdb's table is partial and in-frame only. This sample carries approximately 94,000 clones, approximately 87% of them seen once, and the ten largest clones take about 15%. The CDR3 has 14 residues. The germline V gene has CDR1 SGHTA and CDR2 FQGTGA. J lost 5 bases, V lost 2 bases, and 3 bases had no gene match. This clonotype was obtained from an adult in good health. J is TRBJ1-1 and V is TRBV7-3; 9 bases are a match to TRBD1. The sequenced sample was peripheral blood, obtained on day 0 of AZD1222 vaccination. As DNA, the CDR3 is TGTGCCAGCAGCTTAGTGGGACAGGGAACTGAAGCTTTCTTT. It translates to CASSLVGQGTEAFF. The full variable domain, in which reference TRBV7-3 and TRBJ1-1 provide the parts outside the CDR3, is GAGVSQTPSNKVTEKGKYVELRCDPISGHTALYWYRQSLGQGPEFLIYFQGTGAADDSGLPNDRFFAVRPEGSVSTLKIQRTERGDSAVYLCASSLVGQGTEAFFGQGTRLTVV.